Shown below are 5 T cell receptor beta chains from a single sample sequenced in a study of long-term antiretroviral therapy in people with HIV. Version v3.0 of the immunoSEQ assay ran at survey level. The assay was immunoSEQ multiplex PCR, and TCRdb's table has in-frame clones only and misses some. The top ten hold around 14% of the sample, which has over 15,000 clones, over 60% seen once. This sample comprised unsorted PBMCs, obtained 0.5 years before starting antiretroviral therapy. The receptors shown here come from a woman in her forties or fifties with HIV.

V gene TRBV5-1 combines with J gene TRBJ1-3, with D perhaps TRBD1 (5 bases). The CDR3 contains 13 residues. V was cut by 0 bases and J by 8 bases, with 9 bases left in between. The germline CDR1 and CDR2 sequences are SGHRS and YFSETQ. The CDR3 region has the DNA TGCGCCAGCAGCTTGGAGGGGAGGGACACCATATATTTT. It specifies CASSLEGRDTIYF.

The V and J genes are TRBV5-1 and TRBJ2-7; the match to TRBD1 covers 8 bases. Germline V lookup: CDR1 SGHRS, CDR2 YFSETQ. The trim removed 0 bases at V and 3 bases at J, leaving 8 bases unmatched. The CDR3 is made up of 16 amino acids. The CDR3 DNA follows: TGCGCCAGCAGCTTGGCCTCAGGACAGGGTTTCTACGAGCAGTACTTC. As protein: CASSLASGQGFYEQYF.

This clone was recorded a few times. The V and J genes are TRBV5-1 and TRBJ2-5; D may be TRBD2 (7 bases). Trimming left V 6 bases short and J 4 bases short, with 22 bases between. The CDR3 spans 16 residues. CDR1 and CDR2 (germline): SGHRS, YFSETQ. The CDR3 DNA follows: TGCGCCAGCACCCCCGGGGTAGGGGGGGGAGTAGAGACCCAGTACTTC. Its translation is CASTPGVGGGVETQYF.

The rearrangement links TRBV10-3 to TRBJ2-7; 8 nucleotides agree with TRBD1. After removal of 3 bases from V and 9 bases from J, the junction contained 10 bases not matched to a gene. Germline CDR1 ENHRY, CDR2 SYGVKD. CDR3 length: 14 residues. The CDR3 sequence is CAISDPDRGMVQYV. The CDR3 coding sequence is TGTGCCATCAGTGACCCTGACAGGGGAATGGTGCAGTACGTC.

The rearrangement uses TRBV19 and TRBJ1-6, with a weak D call TRBD1 (6 bases). The CDR3 is made up of 18 amino acids. V was pared by 4 bases and J by 0 bases, with 16 bases between. Looked up from germline, CDR1 is LNHDA and CDR2 is SQIVND (reference sequence). CDR3 loop: CASSNRGGSASYNSPLHF. For the CDR3, the DNA is TGTGCCAGTAGTAATAGAGGGGGGAGCGCCTCCTATAATTCACCCCTCCACTTT.